Below, 6 T cell receptor beta chains from the same sample are listed, as sequenced in a study of sequential checkpoint blockade in melanoma. As to treatment: randomized to nivolumab then ipilimumab (arm A) or the reverse (arm B). TCRdb's copy holds only in-frame clones and misses some; the assay was immunoSEQ multiplex PCR. The table includes 15,000 to 20,000 clones, over 55% detected once. This specimen consisted of CD8+ T cells sorted from blood (inferred from file names), obtained from a patient given nivolumab and ipilimumab in sequence. The receptors derive from a human donor with melanoma.

The chain uses TRBV5-1 and TRBJ2-2; tentative D call: TRBD1 (6 bases). CDR3 length: 13 residues. V was pared by 3 bases and J by 9 bases, with 12 bases between. CDR1 is SGHRS, CDR2 YFSETQ, per germline. The CDR3 DNA reads as TGCGCCAGCAGCTCCGGACAGCCCCGGGAGCTGTTTTTT. The encoded protein is CASSSGQPRELFF. Drawing the rest from reference TRBV5-1 and TRBJ2-2, the complete variable domain is KAGVTQTPRYLIKTRGQQVTLSCSPISGHRSVSWYQQTPGQGLQFLFEYFSETQRNKGNFPGRFSGRQFSNSRSEMNVSTLELGDSALYLCASSSGQPRELFFGEGSRLTVL.

The J gene is TRBJ2-2, the V gene TRBV10-2; 8 bases align to TRBD2. The CDR3 has 18 amino acids. The V segment lost 2 bases and the J segment 3 bases; nucleotides outside the gene matches: 11. Germline V gives CDR1 WSHSY, CDR2 SAAADI. CDR3 nucleotide sequence: TGCGCCAGCAGTGAGGCGGGGGGACGATCCTCATACACCGGGGAGCTGTTTTTT. It codes for CASSEAGGRSSYTGELFF.

This clone was seen only once. This chain uses TRBV29-1 with TRBJ2-7; no definite D call. CDR1 is SQVTM and CDR2 is ANQGSEA in the germline V gene. The CDR3 loop spans 11 amino acids. Trimming took off 2 bases at V and 4 bases at J, with 6 bases between the two ends. Here the CDR3 reads CSVEYYYEQYF. CDR3 sequence (DNA): TGCAGCGTTGAATACTATTACGAGCAGTACTTC.

The rearrangement links TRBV18 to TRBJ1-1, with D perhaps matching TRBD1 (6 bases). V was clipped by 8 bases and J by 0 bases, with 10 bases between them. The germline V gene encodes CDR1 KGHSH and CDR2 LQKENI. The CDR3 sequence is 13 residues long. The CDR3 region is CASLGGVNTEAFF. In DNA form, the CDR3 reads TGTGCCAGCCTAGGGGGAGTGAACACTGAAGCTTTCTTT. The full variable domain, completed using reference TRBV18 and TRBJ1-1, is NAGVMQNPRHLVRRRGQEARLRCSPMKGHSHVYWYRQLPEEGLKFMVYLQKENIIDESGMPKERFSAEFPKEGPSILRIQQVVRGDSAAYFCASLGGVNTEAFFGQGTRLTVV.

The gene calls are TRBV7-9 and TRBJ2-5, with 16 bases lining up with TRBD2. The better agreement between TRBJ2-7 and the DNA end casts doubt on the J call. Looked up from germline, CDR1 is SEHNR and CDR2 is FQNEAQ (reference sequence). This CDR3 comprises 18 residues. CDR3 residues: CASSSGTSGRAFPYEQYF. The DNA of the CDR3 is TGTGCCAGCAGCTCCGGGACTAGCGGGAGGGCCTTCCCCTACGAGCAGTACTTC.

This clone was found once. The chain employs TRBV27 and TRBJ1-5; 7 bases match TRBD1. V trimming: 5 bases; J trimming: 7 bases; junction bases outside the gene matches: 11. CDR1 MNHEY and CDR2 SMNVEV come from the germline V gene (reference sequence). This CDR3 has 15 residues. CDR3 residues: CASSPLTGSGQPQHF. The CDR3 coding sequence is TGTGCCAGCAGTCCCTTGACAGGGTCAGGGCAGCCCCAGCATTTT.